This T cell receptor beta chain was profiled in a study of cytomegalovirus exposure and HLA in healthy donors. Amplification used 60 Vbeta primers and 13 Jbeta primers. Measured with immunoSEQ multiplex PCR; TCRdb has only the in-frame clones, and not every one. The data show roughly 150,000 clones, more than 70% seen once. Study-wide findings and caveats: Researchers reported in a later analysis that a missense DCLRE1C variant was tied to TCR beta V- and J-gene trimming. It emerged from a later analysis that several of the most significant clusters appeared to be linked to common viral pathogens.

As regards this clone: Its cognate antigen is unknown.

The CDR3 has 15 amino acids. CDR1 and CDR2 (germline): MGHRA, YSYEKL. Trimming took 1 base from V and 9 from J; bases not matched to a gene: 7. The sequencing input was PBMCs. The TCR was taken from a man aged 18-30 years in good health and CMV-seropositive. The rearrangement uses TRBV4-1 and TRBJ2-1; TRBD2 matches 9 bases. The CDR3 DNA is TGCGCCAGCAGCCAAGTAGCGGGAGTATATAGTGAGCAGTTCTTC. This codes for CASSQVAGVYSEQFF.